The sequence of this TCR beta chain was determined in a study of blood T cell repertoires in COVID-19. Measured with immunoSEQ multiplex PCR; TCRdb has only the in-frame clones, and not every one. The table lists about 160,000 clones, approximately 86% of them singletons, with more than 9% in the top ten. The source of this sequence is a woman over 75 with active or convalescent COVID-19. Input material: peripheral blood.

The CDR3 is CASSQGGIGGNSPLHF. The CDR3 DNA follows: TGTGCCAGCAGCCAAGGGGGAATCGGAGGGAATTCACCCCTCCACTTT. The chain employs TRBV4-2 and TRBJ1-6, with no clear D. The CDR3 has 16 residues. Germline V gene data show CDR1 as LGHNA and CDR2 as YNFKEQ. Trimming stripped 1 base from V and 7 bases from J, with 14 bases between.